This T cell receptor (beta chain) was captured in a study of beta chain features in type 1 diabetes. General study findings and limits: Compared with healthy donors, patients appeared to share more similar naive, central memory and regulatory TCRB repertoires. Type 1 diabetes patients had TCRB CDR3s that were shorter (moderately but significantly so) in all four CD4+ subsets.

Sequencing targeted expressed TCRB transcripts, as all isolated RNA had been reverse transcribed. The repertoire was sequenced with immunoSEQ multiplex PCR; TCRdb's copy has only in-frame clones and lacks some. The table includes some 250,000 clones, approximately 10% detected once. Comments on this clone: Its antigen is currently unknown.

From germline, CDR1 is SQVTM and CDR2 ANQGSEA. The CDR3 extends over 13 amino acids. V lost 5 bases, J lost 8 bases, and 7 bases stayed unmatched. Sequencing was done on a sample of naive CD4+ T cells from blood. This chain uses TRBV29-1 with TRBJ2-7; TRBD1 agrees at 12 bases. The receptor's source is a man aged 25 to 40 with type 1 diabetes. DNA of the CDR3: TGCAGCGTTTATCGGGACAGGGGGCATCAGCAGTACTTC. Amino acids: CSVYRDRGHQQYF.